The following is a T cell receptor beta chain sequence with its context. These data belong to a study of blood T cell repertoires in COVID-19. The length of the CDR3 is 16 residues. The germline CDR1 and CDR2 sequences are KGHSH and LQKENI. V was cut by 4 bases and J by 6 bases, with 21 bases left in between. TCRdb's copy holds only in-frame clones and misses some; the assay was immunoSEQ multiplex PCR. The sample consists of fewer than 150,000 clones, around 83% of them appearing once. This chain links TRBV18 with TRBJ1-2; no definite D call. Material: peripheral blood. The receptor comes from a woman between 50 and 59 years old with acute or convalescent COVID-19. For the CDR3, the DNA is TGTGCCAGCTCACGAGAAACGGGAACAATAAACAATGGCTACACCTTC. Its protein product is CASSRETGTINNGYTF.